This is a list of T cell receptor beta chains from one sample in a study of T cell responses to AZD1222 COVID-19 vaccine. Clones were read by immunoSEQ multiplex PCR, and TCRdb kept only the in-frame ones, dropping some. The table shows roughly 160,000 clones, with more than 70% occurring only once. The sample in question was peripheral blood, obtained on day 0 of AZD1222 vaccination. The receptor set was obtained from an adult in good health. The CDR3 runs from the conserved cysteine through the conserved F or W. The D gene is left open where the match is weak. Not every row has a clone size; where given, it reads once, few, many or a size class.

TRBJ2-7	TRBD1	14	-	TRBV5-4	CASSLGDSRYEQYF	TGTGCCAGCAGCTTGGGGGACAGCCGCTACGAGCAGTACTTC
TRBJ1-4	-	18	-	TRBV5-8	CASSLNSNSLPTNEKLFF	TGTGCCAGCAGCTTGAACAGTAACTCTTTGCCCACTAATGAAAAACTGTTTTTT
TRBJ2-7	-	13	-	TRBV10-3	CAISESPKYEQYF	TGTGCCATCAGTGAGAGCCCAAAGTACGAGCAGTACTTC
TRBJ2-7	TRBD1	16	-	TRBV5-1	CASSSFGGQVSYEQYF	TGCGCCAGCAGCTCCTTCGGGGGACAGGTCTCCTACGAGCAGTACTTC
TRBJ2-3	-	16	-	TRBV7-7	CASSLGGDSGTDTQYF	TGTGCCAGCAGCTTAGGGGGAGATTCGGGCACAGATACGCAGTATTTT
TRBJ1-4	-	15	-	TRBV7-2	CASSLRAGFNEKLFF	TGTGCCAGCAGCTTAAGAGCAGGCTTTAATGAAAAACTGTTTTTT
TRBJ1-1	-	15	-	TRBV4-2	CASSQSPVPRSGAFF	TGTGCCAGCAGCCAATCACCGGTACCCCGCAGTGGAGCTTTCTTT
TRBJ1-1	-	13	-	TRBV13	CASSHGLDTEAFF	TGTGCCAGCAGCCACGGTCTCGACACTGAAGCTTTCTTT
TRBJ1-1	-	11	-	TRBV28	CASSYTTEAFF	TGTGCCAGCAGTTACACGACTGAAGCTTTCTTT
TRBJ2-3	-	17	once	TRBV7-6	CASSLPTAGAVWDTQYF	TGTGCCAGCAGCCTACCCACGGCAGGGGCCGTCTGGGATACGCAGTATTTT
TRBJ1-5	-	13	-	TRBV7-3	CASSLSSDQPQHF	TGTGCCAGCAGCTTATCGTCCGATCAGCCCCAGCATTTT
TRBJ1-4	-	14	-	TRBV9	CASSVKSANEKLFF	TGTGCCAGCAGCGTCAAATCAGCAAATGAAAAACTGTTTTTT
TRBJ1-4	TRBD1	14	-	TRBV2	CASRGQGPNEKLFF	TGTGCCAGCAGGGGACAGGGGCCTAATGAAAAACTGTTTTTT
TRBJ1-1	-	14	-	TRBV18	CASSPQDRYTEAFF	TGTGCCAGCTCCCCCCAGGACAGATACACTGAAGCTTTCTTT
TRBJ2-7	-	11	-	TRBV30	CAWSGNRDQYF	TGTGCCTGGAGCGGTAACAGGGACCAGTACTTC